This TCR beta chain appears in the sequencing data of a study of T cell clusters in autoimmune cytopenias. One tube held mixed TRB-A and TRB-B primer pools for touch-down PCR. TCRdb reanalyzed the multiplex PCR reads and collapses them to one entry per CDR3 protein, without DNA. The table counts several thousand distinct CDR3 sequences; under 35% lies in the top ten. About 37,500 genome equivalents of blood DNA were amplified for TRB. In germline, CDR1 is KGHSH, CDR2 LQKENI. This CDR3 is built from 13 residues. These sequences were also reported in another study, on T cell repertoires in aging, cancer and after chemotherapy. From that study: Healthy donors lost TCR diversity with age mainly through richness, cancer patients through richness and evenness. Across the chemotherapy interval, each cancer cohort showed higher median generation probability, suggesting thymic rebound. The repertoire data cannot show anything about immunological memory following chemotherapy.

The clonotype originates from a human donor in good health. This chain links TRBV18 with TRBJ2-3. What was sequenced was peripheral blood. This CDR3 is CASSQDTTDTQYF.